The rows below give T cell receptor beta chains drawn from one sample of a study of blood T cell repertoires in COVID-19. Assay used: immunoSEQ multiplex PCR; TCRdb lists only in-frame clones, some missing. The sample carries fewer than 200,000 clones, 83% recorded once. Material: PBMCs or T cells enriched from blood (not recorded which). These receptors originate from a woman between 50 and 59 years old in a cohort exposed to, infected with or recovered from COVID-19 (not recorded which). The CDR3 runs from the conserved cysteine through the conserved F or W. The order of the fields is V gene, J gene, clone size, D gene, CDR3 DNA, CDR3 protein. The D gene is left open where the match is weak. Clone sizes are given selectively: once, few, many, or a class where the clone is expanded.

TRBV7-9	TRBJ1-6	.	TRBD1	TGTGCCAGCAGCTCGGGACAGAATTCACCCCTCCACTTT	CASSSGQNSPLHF
TRBV27	TRBJ2-2	.	.	TGTGCCAGCAGTTTATTGGACAACGCGAACACCGGGGAGCTGTTTTTT	CASSLLDNANTGELFF
TRBV27	TRBJ1-5	.	.	TGTGCCAGTGGTACCGGGACAAGGAATCAGCCCCAGCATTTT	CASGTGTRNQPQHF
TRBV7-8	TRBJ2-1	.	TRBD2	TGTGCCAGCAGCATATCCGGGACTAGCGGGAGCGGTGAGCAGTTCTTC	CASSISGTSGSGEQFF
TRBV9	TRBJ1-1	.	TRBD1	TGTGCCAGCAGCTTCGGGACAGGGGGCGACACTGAAGCTTTCTTT	CASSFGTGGDTEAFF
TRBV7-9	TRBJ2-3	.	TRBD2	TGTGCCAGCAGCACACCGGGACTAGCGGCAGATACGCAGTATTTT	CASSTPGLAADTQYF
TRBV4-1	TRBJ1-1	.	.	TGCGCCAGCAGCCAAGAGGCCAGGGATGGGTACACTGAAGCTTTCTTT	CASSQEARDGYTEAFF
TRBV29-1	TRBJ2-7	.	.	TGCAGCGTCGATAAATCAGGGGCTTCCGAGCAGTACTTC	CSVDKSGASEQYF
TRBV5-1	TRBJ2-7	.	TRBD1	TGCGCCAGCAGCATGGCTGGACAGGCCTACGAGCAGTACTTC	CASSMAGQAYEQYF
TRBV28	TRBJ1-4	few	.	TGTGCCAGCAGTTTTTTGGGCGCGGGGTGGGCCAGTAATGAAAAACTGTTTTTT	CASSFLGAGWASNEKLFF
TRBV18	TRBJ1-1	.	TRBD1	TGTGCCAGCTCACTGGGGGGACAGACGAACACTGAAGCTTTCTTT	CASSLGGQTNTEAFF
TRBV5-4	TRBJ2-7	.	TRBD1	TGTGCCAGCACCCTAGGAGGGGGACAGGGGGCGCGTGAGCAGTACTTC	CASTLGGGQGAREQYF
TRBV5-4	TRBJ2-7	.	TRBD2	TGTGCCAGCAGCTTGGCCCTACTAGCGGGAGCCGGATACTACGAGCAGTACTTC	CASSLALLAGAGYYEQYF
TRBV29-1	TRBJ1-5	.	.	TGCAGCGTTGGGGAGGTCGGTCAGCCCCAGCATTTT	CSVGEVGQPQHF
TRBV28	TRBJ1-5	once	TRBD1	TGTGCCAGCAGTTTGACGGGACAGGGATTAGGTGGCAATCAGCCCCAGCATTTT	CASSLTGQGLGGNQPQHF
TRBV11-3	TRBJ2-1	.	TRBD2	TGTGCCAGCAGCTTGGGGGGGTCCTACAATGAGCAGTTCTTC	CASSLGGSYNEQFF
TRBV28	TRBJ1-5	once	TRBD1	TGTGCCAGCAGTTTCACAGGGGGCGGCAATCAGCCCCAGCATTTT	CASSFTGGGNQPQHF
TRBV27	TRBJ1-4	.	.	TGTGCCAGCAGTTCGCTAAATGAAAAACTGTTTTTT	CASSSLNEKLFF
TRBV24-1	TRBJ2-3	.	.	TGTGCCACCAGTGACCCTACTAGCACAGATACGCAGTATTTT	CATSDPTSTDTQYF
TRBV30	TRBJ2-5	few	TRBD2	TGTGCCTGGAGTTTAGCGGGGGGAGGTCGGTACTTC	CAWSLAGGGRYF
TRBV18	TRBJ1-4	.	.	TGTGCCAGCTCACCTATCGGACAGACCATTGAAAAACTGTTTTTT	CASSPIGQTIEKLFF
TRBV7-8	TRBJ2-2	.	.	TGTGCCAGCAGCTTAATCAGGTCAGGGGTTGTCACCGGGGAGCTGTTTTTT	CASSLIRSGVVTGELFF
TRBV12-3/TRBV12-4	TRBJ2-1	.	.	TGTGCCAGCAGCCGACAGTACAATGAGCAGTTCTTC	CASSRQYNEQFF
TRBV3-1/TRBV3-2	TRBJ2-1	.	TRBD1	TGTGCCAGCAGCCAGAGAACCGGGACAGCTTACAATGAGCAGTTCTTC	CASSQRTGTAYNEQFF
TRBV28	TRBJ1-1	.	.	TGTGCCAGCAGTTTATGGGCCACTACTTCGAACACTGAAGCTTTCTTT	CASSLWATTSNTEAFF
TRBV10-1	TRBJ2-1	.	.	TGCGCCAGCGTCCCTTCCCAGTTCTTC	CASVPSQFF
TRBV19	TRBJ1-1	few	.	TGTGCCAGTAGTAAGACAGTTATGAACACTGAAGCTTTCTTT	CASSKTVMNTEAFF
TRBV11-2	TRBJ2-1	.	TRBD1	TGTGCCAGCAGCAAAATCCGGGACAGGGGGTTTAACAATGAGCAGTTCTTC	CASSKIRDRGFNNEQFF
TRBV6-5	TRBJ1-6	.	TRBD1	TGTGCCAGCAGTTACTCAGTGACAGGGTTGGCACCCCTCCACTTT	CASSYSVTGLAPLHF
TRBV7-9	TRBJ1-2	.	.	TGTGCCAGCAGCCTCAGGGGCGAGGCGCGGTATGGCTACACCTTC	CASSLRGEARYGYTF
TRBV21-1	TRBJ1-1	.	.	TGTGCCAGCAGCAAATTGGGGGGTCGCACTGAAGCTTTCTTT	CASSKLGGRTEAFF
TRBV5-6	TRBJ2-5	.	TRBD2	TGTGCCAGCAGACTATACTGGACTAGCGGGGGGGAGACCCAGTACTTC	CASRLYWTSGGETQYF
TRBV30	TRBJ1-2	.	.	TGTGCCTGGAGTATTCAGGGATTAGTAACTGGCTACACCTTC	CAWSIQGLVTGYTF
TRBV5-4	TRBJ1-2	.	TRBD1	TGTGCCAGCAGCCCCACCCGGACAGGTGCGAATGGCTACACCTTC	CASSPTRTGANGYTF
TRBV19	TRBJ1-4	.	.	TGTGCCAGTAGTATTAGGTTATTCCAGACGGGTAATGAAAAACTGTTTTTT	CASSIRLFQTGNEKLFF
TRBV15	TRBJ2-7	.	.	TGTGCCACCAGCAGAGGGGCCGGGAGCCAGTACTTC	CATSRGAGSQYF
TRBV6-2/TRBV6-3	TRBJ1-5	.	TRBD1	TGTGCCAGCAGTTACGAGGAGGACAGGGGGATGTTCAATCAGCCCCAGCATTTT	CASSYEEDRGMFNQPQHF
TRBV11-3	TRBJ2-5	.	TRBD1	TGTGCCAGCAGCCTGGGGACAGGCGAGCAAGAGACCCAGTACTTC	CASSLGTGEQETQYF
TRBV10-3	TRBJ1-1	once	.	TGTGCCATCGGCGGAGGGGATTTCGGAGGCACTGAAGCTTTCTTT	CAIGGGDFGGTEAFF
TRBV19	TRBJ2-5	.	.	TGTGCCAGTAGTACCCCAGGACAGCTCTTCCAAGAGACCCAGTACTTC	CASSTPGQLFQETQYF
TRBV20-1	TRBJ2-7	.	.	TGCAGTGCTAGAGGGCAGATAGAGCAGTACTTC	CSARGQIEQYF
TRBV11-2	TRBJ2-1	.	.	TGTGCCAGCAGCTCACCTACCTCTCACAATGAGCAGTTCTTC	CASSSPTSHNEQFF
TRBV19	TRBJ1-1	.	.	TGTGCCAGTACCCCCGGGGGGAGGATGAACACTGAAGCTTTCTTT	CASTPGGRMNTEAFF
TRBV19	TRBJ1-2	once	.	TGTGCCAGTCTCCACACGAGGGGAGGTAATAACTATGGCTACACCTTC	CASLHTRGGNNYGYTF
TRBV21-1	TRBJ1-2	.	.	TGTGCCAGCAGCAATCTTGGGACAACTAACTATGGCTACACCTTC	CASSNLGTTNYGYTF
TRBV19	TRBJ1-4	.	TRBD1	TGTGCCAGTAGTACCCAGACAGGGGATGAAAAACTGTTTTTT	CASSTQTGDEKLFF
TRBV27	TRBJ2-5	.	TRBD2	TGTGCCAGCAGTTTAGGTAGCGGGGGCCAAGAGACCCAGTACTTC	CASSLGSGGQETQYF
TRBV5-1	TRBJ1-5	few	.	TGCGCCAGCAGCCCCGGGGTTCTCTACAATCAGCCCCAGCATTTT	CASSPGVLYNQPQHF
TRBV28	TRBJ1-4	.	.	TGTGCCAGCAGGCAGGGCGGTGAAAAACTGTTTTTT	CASRQGGEKLFF
TRBV9	TRBJ2-3	.	TRBD2	TGTGCCAGCAGCGTAGGTAGCGGGGGAGGGCTGACAGATACGCAGTATTTT	CASSVGSGGGLTDTQYF
TRBV5-4	TRBJ2-7	.	.	TGTGCCAGCAGCTCCCCGCACGGGCTAGCTGGCGAGCAGTACTTC	CASSSPHGLAGEQYF
TRBV5-1	TRBJ2-2	.	.	TGCGCCAGCAGCTTGGACGGAGATTTGAACACCGGGGAGCTGTTTTTT	CASSLDGDLNTGELFF
TRBV3-1/TRBV3-2	TRBJ1-1	.	TRBD1	TGTGCCAGCAGCCTCGGGACAGCGAACACTGAAGCTTTCTTT	CASSLGTANTEAFF
TRBV14	TRBJ2-5	.	TRBD1	TGTGCCAGCAGCCAATCTCTGCTCACAGGGGGTGGTGAGACCCAGTACTTC	CASSQSLLTGGGETQYF
TRBV5-5	TRBJ2-1	.	TRBD1	TGTGCCAGCAGCTTGTTGGCAGGGGGCTACAATGAGCAGTTCTTC	CASSLLAGGYNEQFF